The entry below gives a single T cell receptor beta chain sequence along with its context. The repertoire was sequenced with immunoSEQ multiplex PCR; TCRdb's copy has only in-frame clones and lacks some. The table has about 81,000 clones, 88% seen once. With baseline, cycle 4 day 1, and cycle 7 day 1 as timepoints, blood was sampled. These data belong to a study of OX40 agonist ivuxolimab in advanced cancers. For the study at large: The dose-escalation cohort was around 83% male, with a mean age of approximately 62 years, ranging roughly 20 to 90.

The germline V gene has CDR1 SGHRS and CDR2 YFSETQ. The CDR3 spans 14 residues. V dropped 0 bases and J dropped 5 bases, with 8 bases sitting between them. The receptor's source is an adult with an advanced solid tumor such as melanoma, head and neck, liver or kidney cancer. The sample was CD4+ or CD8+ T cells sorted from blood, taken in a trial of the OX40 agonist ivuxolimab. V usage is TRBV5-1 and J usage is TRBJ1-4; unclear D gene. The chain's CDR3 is CASSLVGGNEKLFF. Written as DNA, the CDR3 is TGCGCCAGCAGCTTGGTAGGCGGGAATGAAAAACTGTTTTTT.